Listed below are T cell receptor beta chains from one sample, sequenced in a study of shared clonotypes between healthy human individuals. Assay: immunoSEQ multiplex PCR; the TCRdb copy retains only in-frame clones and omits some. The data show a few million clones, 95% seen once. Sequencing was done on a sample of naive CD4+ T cells sorted from blood. The receptors were sampled from a man younger than 35 in good health. The CDR3 runs from the conserved cysteine through the conserved F or W. The D gene is left open where the match is weak. Not all rows give a size; the values are once, few, many and, for expanded clones, a class.

j_call d_call v_call clone_size cdr3_nt cdr3_aa
TRBJ2-5 - TRBV5-4 - TGTGCCAGCAGCATTTCCGGGAGCCAAGAGACCCAGTACTTC CASSISGSQETQYF
TRBJ2-3 - TRBV2 - TGTGCCAGCAGTGGTAGCAGGGCCTTCACAGATACGCAGTATTTT CASSGSRAFTDTQYF
TRBJ1-2 TRBD1 TRBV2 few TGTGCCAGCGGGACAGGGGAAGGCTACACCTTC CASGTGEGYTF
TRBJ1-1 - TRBV7-2 - TGTGCCAGCAGCTTAGCGCGGACAGCTATGAACACTGAAGCTTTCTTT CASSLARTAMNTEAFF
TRBJ2-7 TRBD2 TRBV5-1 - TGCGCCAGCAGCTTGGCAGCGGGGGGGTTCCCCTCCTACGAGCAGTACTTC CASSLAAGGFPSYEQYF
TRBJ2-2 - TRBV11-2 once TGTGCCAGCAGCCACCCCCTGCGCATGACCGGGGAGCTGTTTTTT CASSHPLRMTGELFF
TRBJ1-4 - TRBV4-1 - TGCGCCAGCAGCCAGACCGGGGTGGCAACTAATGAAAAACTGTTTTTT CASSQTGVATNEKLFF
TRBJ2-7 - TRBV2 - TGTGCCAGTCGCGAGGGGGTCTACGAGCAGTACTTC CASREGVYEQYF
TRBJ2-2 - TRBV14 - TGTGCCAGCAGCCAGATTGGGGGGCCCGCCGGGGAGCTGTTTTTT CASSQIGGPAGELFF
TRBJ1-5 - TRBV19 - TGTGCCAGTAGTATTAGGGCCGAGAATCAGCCCCAGCATTTT CASSIRAENQPQHF
TRBJ1-4 TRBD1 TRBV5-1 - TGCGCCAGCAGCTTTGAGGGGGCCGGCAATAATGAAAAACTGTTTTTT CASSFEGAGNNEKLFF
TRBJ2-1 - TRBV5-4 - TGTGCCAGCAGCTTGGCCGTAGCTGGAGACAATGAGCAGTTCTTC CASSLAVAGDNEQFF
TRBJ1-6 TRBD1 TRBV9 - TGTGCCAGCAGCGAGGGGGCCTCCTATAATTCACCCCTCCACTTT CASSEGASYNSPLHF
TRBJ1-6 - TRBV6-5 - TGTGCCAGCAGTTACTCGACAGGCTTATCACCCCTCCACTTT CASSYSTGLSPLHF
TRBJ2-5 - TRBV6-1 - TGTGCCAGCAGTGTTCTTTCTATTGGAGAGACCCAGTACTTC CASSVLSIGETQYF
TRBJ1-4 - TRBV28 - TGTGCCAGCAGTTTAAGATTGGGGGGCGAAAAACTGTTTTTT CASSLRLGGEKLFF
TRBJ2-7 TRBD2 TRBV27 - TGTGCCAGCAGTTTAAAAGCCTCTAGCGGGGGAAGGGAGCAGTACTTC CASSLKASSGGREQYF
TRBJ1-6 - TRBV7-2 few TGTGCCAGCAGCCCTAGGGGTCAGGGGCAGGGGACACCCCTCCACTTT CASSPRGQGQGTPLHF
TRBJ2-5 TRBD2 TRBV7-9 - TGTGCCAGCAGCCTCCTCCTAGCGGGGGAAGAGACCCAGTACTTC CASSLLLAGEETQYF
TRBJ1-5 - TRBV6-6 few TGTGCCAGCAGTTACGGTCAGGGCTATCAGCCCCAGCATTTT CASSYGQGYQPQHF
TRBJ1-2 TRBD1 TRBV25-1 - TGTGCCAGCAGTGAATTCAGGACAGGGGGCGGCTACACCTTC CASSEFRTGGGYTF
TRBJ2-7 - TRBV30 once TGTGCCTGGATCAGCCCCGGAGGGGGCGAGCAGTACTTC CAWISPGGGEQYF
TRBJ1-5 - TRBV14 - TGTGCCAGCAGCCTTGCAGGGAATCAGCCCCAGCATTTT CASSLAGNQPQHF
TRBJ2-7 - TRBV30 - TGTGCCTGGAGCGTCGACTACGAGCAGTACTTC CAWSVDYEQYF
TRBJ2-1 TRBD2 TRBV11-2 - TGTGCCAGCAGCTTGACTAGCGGAACCTACAATGAGCAGTTCTTC CASSLTSGTYNEQFF
TRBJ1-2 - TRBV15 - TGTGCCACCAGCCTAGGGGGAGTCGGGGGCTACACCTTC CATSLGGVGGYTF
TRBJ2-7 - TRBV5-1 - TGCGCCAGCAGCCACGGGTCAACGCTTTCCTACGAGCAGTACTTC CASSHGSTLSYEQYF
TRBJ1-2 TRBD1 TRBV28 - TGTGCCAGCAGTTTGCCAGGGGGCTATGGCTACACCTTC CASSLPGGYGYTF
TRBJ1-6 - TRBV6-6 - TGTGCCAGCAGTTATAATCCCGAGCTTTCTAATTCACCCCTCCACTTT CASSYNPELSNSPLHF
TRBJ1-2 - TRBV7-8 - TGTGCCAGCAGCTTAGGCCCGGGGAGCAACTATGGCTACACCTTC CASSLGPGSNYGYTF
TRBJ2-7 TRBD1 TRBV5-4 - TGTGCCAGCAGTTTGAGGACAGGTGGTGTGGACGAGCAGTACTTC CASSLRTGGVDEQYF
TRBJ2-5 TRBD2 TRBV30 - TGTGCCTGGTTAGGGACTAGCGGGGGAGAGACCCAGTACTTC CAWLGTSGGETQYF
TRBJ1-2 - TRBV5-4 few TGTGCCAGCAGCTTAGAAGGGGACTATGGCTACACCTTC CASSLEGDYGYTF
TRBJ1-1 - TRBV6-5 few TGTGCCAGCAGTTACTCGGTTAACACTGAAGCTTTCTTT CASSYSVNTEAFF
TRBJ2-6 - TRBV5-1 - TGCGCCAGCAGCTCCAGGGACTCTGGGGCCAACGTCCTGACTTTC CASSSRDSGANVLTF
TRBJ2-3 TRBD1 TRBV6-1 - TGTGCCAGCAGTGAAGGGACCGGGACAGGGAGGGGTAGCACAGATACGCAGTATTTT CASSEGTGTGRGSTDTQYF
TRBJ1-6 - TRBV2 few TGTGCCAGCAGTGCTGAGGGGCGCCGTCCACCCCTCCACTTT CASSAEGRRPPLHF
TRBJ1-1 - TRBV29-1 - TGCAGCGTTAACACAGGGTACACTGAAGCTTTCTTT CSVNTGYTEAFF
TRBJ1-2 TRBD1 TRBV29-1 - TGCAGCGTTGAATCCCAGGGGGCATTTGGCTACACCTTC CSVESQGAFGYTF
TRBJ1-5 - TRBV7-2 - TGTGCCAGCAGCTTAGCTGGGGCCTTCAATCAGCCCCAGCATTTT CASSLAGAFNQPQHF
TRBJ1-2 - TRBV29-1 - TGCAGCGTTGTACAGGGTGGCTATGGCTACACCTTC CSVVQGGYGYTF
TRBJ2-2 TRBD1 TRBV7-7 - TGTGCTAGCAGCCAGGGGGCGGCGAACACCGGGGAGCTGTTTTTT CASSQGAANTGELFF
TRBJ2-1 TRBD2 TRBV19 - TGTGCCAGTAGCCGAGGGCTATCGGGAGGTGAGCAGTTCTTC CASSRGLSGGEQFF
TRBJ2-1 - TRBV4-3 once TGCGCCAGCAGCCAAGAACGGCTAAGCTCCTACAATGAGCAGTTCTTC CASSQERLSSYNEQFF
TRBJ2-1 TRBD2 TRBV28 - TGTGCCAGCAGTTCCCGGGGAGGGGCCAATGAGCAGTTCTTC CASSSRGGANEQFF
TRBJ2-7 - TRBV7-2 - TGTGCCAGCAGCTTAACCCGACAGAGCTCCTACGAGCAGTACTTC CASSLTRQSSYEQYF
TRBJ1-5 - TRBV19 - TGTGCCAGTAGTATAGGGATCTCCCCGACAGGATATAGCAATCAGCCCCAGCATTTT CASSIGISPTGYSNQPQHF
TRBJ2-5 - TRBV11-2 - TGTGCCAGCAGTTCCTGGGAGACCCAGTACTTC CASSSWETQYF
TRBJ2-3 - TRBV6-7 - TGTGCCAGCACCCCCGGACTGTTCGAGGCAGATACGCAGTATTTT CASTPGLFEADTQYF